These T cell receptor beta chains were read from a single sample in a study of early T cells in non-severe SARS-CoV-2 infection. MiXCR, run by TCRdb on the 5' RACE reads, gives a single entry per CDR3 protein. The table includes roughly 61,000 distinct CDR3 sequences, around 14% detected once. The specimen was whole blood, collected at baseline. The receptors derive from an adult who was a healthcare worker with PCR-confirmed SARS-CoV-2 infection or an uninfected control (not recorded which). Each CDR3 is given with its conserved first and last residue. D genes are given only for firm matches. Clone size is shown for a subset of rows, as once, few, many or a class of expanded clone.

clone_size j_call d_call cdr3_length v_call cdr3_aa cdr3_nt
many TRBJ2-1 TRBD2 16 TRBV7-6 CASSPQPGGSYNEQFF TGTGCCAGCAGCCCGCAGCCGGGAGGCTCCTACAATGAGCAGTTCTTC
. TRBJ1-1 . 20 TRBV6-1 CASSESGLYERDYLNTEAFF TGTGCCAGCAGTGAATCCGGGCTCTACGAGAGGGATTATTTGAACACTGAAGCTTTCTTT
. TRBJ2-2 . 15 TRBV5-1 CASSSLVQPTGELFF TGCGCCAGCAGCTCCCTTGTTCAGCCCACCGGGGAGCTGTTTTTT
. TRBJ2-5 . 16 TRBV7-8 CASRLRARSNQETQYF TGTGCCAGCAGGTTAAGGGCCAGGTCGAACCAAGAGACCCAGTACTTC
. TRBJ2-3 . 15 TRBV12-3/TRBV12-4 CASSLGTLRTDTQYF TGTGCCAGCAGTTTAGGGACCCTGCGGACAGATACGCAGTATTTT
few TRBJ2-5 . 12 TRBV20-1 CSASLGQETQYF TGCAGTGCTAGTCTGGGGCAAGAGACCCAGTACTTC
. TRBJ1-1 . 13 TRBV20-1 CSASRRMNTEAFF TGCAGTGCTAGTCGACGGATGAACACTGAAGCTTTCTTT
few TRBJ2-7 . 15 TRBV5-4 CASRPATGFVYEQYF TGTGCCAGCAGACCTGCTACAGGGTTCGTCTACGAGCAGTACTTC
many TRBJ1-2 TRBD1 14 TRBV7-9 CASRPPGQVDGYTF TGTGCCAGCAGACCTCCGGGACAGGTAGATGGCTACACCTTC
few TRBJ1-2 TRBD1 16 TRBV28 CASSPSPGQGSYGYTF TGTGCCAGCAGTCCTTCTCCGGGACAGGGATCCTATGGCTACACCTTC
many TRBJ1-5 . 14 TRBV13 CASSRGPSNQPQHF TGTGCCAGCAGCCGGGGACCGTCCAATCAGCCCCAGCATTTT
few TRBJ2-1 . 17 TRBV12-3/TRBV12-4 CASRGTTGLQTYNEQFF TGTGCCAGCAGGGGCACTACGGGACTCCAAACCTACAATGAGCAGTTCTTC